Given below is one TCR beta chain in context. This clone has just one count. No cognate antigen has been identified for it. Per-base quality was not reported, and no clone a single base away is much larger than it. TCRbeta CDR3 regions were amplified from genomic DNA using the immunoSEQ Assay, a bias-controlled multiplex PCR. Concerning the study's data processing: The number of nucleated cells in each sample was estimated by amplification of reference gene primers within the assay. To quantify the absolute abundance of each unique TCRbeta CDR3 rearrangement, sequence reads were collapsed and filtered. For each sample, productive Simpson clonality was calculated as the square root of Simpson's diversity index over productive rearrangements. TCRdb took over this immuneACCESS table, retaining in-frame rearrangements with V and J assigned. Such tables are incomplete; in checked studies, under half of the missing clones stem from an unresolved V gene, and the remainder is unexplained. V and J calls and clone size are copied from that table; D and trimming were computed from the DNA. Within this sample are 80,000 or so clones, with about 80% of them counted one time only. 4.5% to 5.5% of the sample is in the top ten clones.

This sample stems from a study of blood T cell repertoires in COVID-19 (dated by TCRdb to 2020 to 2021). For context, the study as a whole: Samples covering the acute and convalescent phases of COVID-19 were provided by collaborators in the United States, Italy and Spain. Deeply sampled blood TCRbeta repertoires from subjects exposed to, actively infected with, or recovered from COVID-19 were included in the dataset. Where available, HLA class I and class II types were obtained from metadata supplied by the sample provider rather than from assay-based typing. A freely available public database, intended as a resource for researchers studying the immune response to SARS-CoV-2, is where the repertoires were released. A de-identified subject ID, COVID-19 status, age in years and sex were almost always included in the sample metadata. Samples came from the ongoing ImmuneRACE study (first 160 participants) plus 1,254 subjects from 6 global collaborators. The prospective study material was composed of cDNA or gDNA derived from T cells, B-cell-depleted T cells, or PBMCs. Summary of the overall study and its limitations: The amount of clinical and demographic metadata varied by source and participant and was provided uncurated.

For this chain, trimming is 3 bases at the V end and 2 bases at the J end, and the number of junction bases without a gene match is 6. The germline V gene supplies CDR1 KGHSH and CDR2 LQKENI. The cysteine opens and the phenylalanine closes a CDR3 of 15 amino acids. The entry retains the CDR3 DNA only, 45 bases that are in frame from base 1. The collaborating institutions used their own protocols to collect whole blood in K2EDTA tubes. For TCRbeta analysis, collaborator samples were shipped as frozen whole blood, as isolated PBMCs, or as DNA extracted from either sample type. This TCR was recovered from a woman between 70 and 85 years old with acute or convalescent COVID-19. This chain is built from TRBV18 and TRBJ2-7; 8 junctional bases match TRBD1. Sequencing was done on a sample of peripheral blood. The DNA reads TGTGCCAGCTCACCTACCGGGACAGGTCCCTACGAGCAGTACTTC. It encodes CASSPTGTGPYEQYF.